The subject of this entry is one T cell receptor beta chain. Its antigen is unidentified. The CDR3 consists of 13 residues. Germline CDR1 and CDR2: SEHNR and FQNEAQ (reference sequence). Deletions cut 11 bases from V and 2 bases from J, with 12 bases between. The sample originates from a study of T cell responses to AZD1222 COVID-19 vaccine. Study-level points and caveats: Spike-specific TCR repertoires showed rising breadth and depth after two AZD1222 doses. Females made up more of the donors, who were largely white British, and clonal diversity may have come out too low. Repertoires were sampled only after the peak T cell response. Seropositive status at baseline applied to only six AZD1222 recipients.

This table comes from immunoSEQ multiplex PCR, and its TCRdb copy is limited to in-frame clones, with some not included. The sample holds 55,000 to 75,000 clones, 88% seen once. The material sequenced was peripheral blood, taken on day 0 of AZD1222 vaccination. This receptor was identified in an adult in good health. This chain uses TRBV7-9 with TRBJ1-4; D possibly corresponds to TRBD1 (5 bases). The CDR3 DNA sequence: TGTGCCTCCGGGGACGGCACTAATGAAAAACTGTTTTTT. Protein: CASGDGTNEKLFF.